What follows is one T cell receptor (beta chain) and its context. The data were taken from a study of blood T cell repertoires in COVID-19. The overall study: From the United States, Italy and Spain came samples of acute and convalescent COVID-19. Sources were T cells, B-cell-depleted T cells, or PBMCs; the material itself was cDNA or gDNA.

As originally analysed: The assay estimated nucleated cells by amplifying reference gene primers. Assay: immunoSEQ multiplex PCR; the TCRdb copy retains only in-frame clones and omits some. That table furnishes V, J and clone size, whereas the DNA furnished D and trimming. The sample records tens of thousands of clones, approximately 85% being singletons. V was clipped by 4 bases and J by 2 bases; unmatched bases: 1. The germline V gene has CDR1 LNHDA and CDR2 SQIVND (reference sequence). The CDR3 consists of 13 residues. The genes are TRBV19 and TRBJ1-2; TRBD1 matches at 7 bases. The sequence was obtained from a human donor in a cohort sampled during active COVID-19. Source material: peripheral blood. Written as DNA, the CDR3 is TGTGCCAGTAGTACGACAGGGAACTATGGCTACACCTTC. It translates to CASSTTGNYGYTF.